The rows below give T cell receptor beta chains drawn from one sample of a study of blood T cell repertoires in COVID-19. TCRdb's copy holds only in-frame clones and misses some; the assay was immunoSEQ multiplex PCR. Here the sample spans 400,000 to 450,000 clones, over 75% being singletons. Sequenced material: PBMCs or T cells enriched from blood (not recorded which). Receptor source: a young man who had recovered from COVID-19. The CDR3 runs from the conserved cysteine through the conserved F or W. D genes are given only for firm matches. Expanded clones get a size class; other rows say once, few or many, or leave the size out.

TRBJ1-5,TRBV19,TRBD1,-,CASQGTGDNQPQHF,TGTGCCAGTCAAGGGACAGGGGACAATCAGCCCCAGCATTTT
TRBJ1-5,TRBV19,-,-,CASSIYRTNQPQHF,TGTGCCAGTAGTATCTATCGAACCAATCAACCCCAGCATTTT
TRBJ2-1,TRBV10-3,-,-,CAIRSGFSYNEQFF,TGTGCCATCAGAAGCGGGTTTTCCTACAATGAGCAGTTCTTC
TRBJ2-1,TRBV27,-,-,CASSLLAGKSYNEQFF,TGTGCCAGCAGTTTACTGGCGGGCAAGTCCTACAATGAGCAGTTCTTC
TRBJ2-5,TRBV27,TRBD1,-,CASSLETGNLGETQYF,TGTGCCAGCAGTTTAGAGACAGGGAACCTCGGGGAGACCCAGTACTTC
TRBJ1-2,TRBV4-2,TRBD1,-,CASSQDAGGIYGYTF,TGTGCCAGCAGCCAAGATGCAGGGGGCATCTATGGCTACACCTTC
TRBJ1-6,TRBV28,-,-,CASLAGTYNSPLHF,TGTGCCAGCCTAGCCGGGACTTATAATTCACCCCTCCACTTT
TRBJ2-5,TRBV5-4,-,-,CASSLFPRDQETQYF,TGTGCCAGCAGCTTGTTCCCCCGGGACCAAGAGACCCAGTACTTC
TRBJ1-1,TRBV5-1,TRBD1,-,CASRWGQDLEAFF,TGCGCCAGCAGGTGGGGACAGGACCTTGAAGCTTTCTTT
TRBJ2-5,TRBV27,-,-,CASSPRTVQETQYF,TGTGCCAGCAGTCCCCGGACAGTCCAAGAGACCCAGTACTTC
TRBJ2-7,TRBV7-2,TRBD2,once,CASSQGLAGASSYEQYF,TGTGCCAGCAGCCAGGGACTAGCGGGAGCCAGCTCCTACGAGCAGTACTTC
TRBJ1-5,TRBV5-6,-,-,CASSFGLSDRANQPQHF,TGTGCCAGCAGCTTTGGGCTATCGGACAGAGCAAATCAGCCCCAGCATTTT
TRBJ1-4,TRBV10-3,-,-,CAISERGAGEKLFF,TGTGCCATCAGTGAAAGGGGCGCCGGGGAAAAACTGTTTTTT
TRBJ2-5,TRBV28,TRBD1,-,CASRQGRETQYF,TGTGCCAGTAGACAGGGGCGGGAGACCCAGTACTTC
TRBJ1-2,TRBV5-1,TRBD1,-,CASSLPDRGLGGYTF,TGCGCCAGCAGCTTGCCCGACAGGGGGCTGGGTGGCTACACCTTC
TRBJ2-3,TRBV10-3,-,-,CAISESGYTDTQYF,TGTGCCATCAGTGAGAGCGGATACACAGATACGCAGTATTTT
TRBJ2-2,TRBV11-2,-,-,CATGSWGAGELFF,TGCGCCACCGGGAGCTGGGGAGCCGGGGAGCTGTTTTTT
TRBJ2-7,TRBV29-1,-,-,CSGGTEYEQYF,TGCAGCGGGGGGACTGAGTACGAGCAGTACTTC
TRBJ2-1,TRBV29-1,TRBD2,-,CSARLAGNEQFF,TGCAGCGCCAGACTAGCGGGAAATGAGCAGTTCTTC
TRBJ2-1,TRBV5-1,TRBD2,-,CASSSPGLAGSVAYEQFF,TGCGCCAGCAGCTCGCCGGGACTAGCGGGATCGGTAGCTTATGAGCAGTTCTTC
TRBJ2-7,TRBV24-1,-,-,CATSEAGDSGGEQYF,TGTGCCACCAGTGAAGCCGGGGACAGCGGGGGCGAGCAGTACTTC
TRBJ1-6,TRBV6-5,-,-,CASTTSDSPLHF,TGTGCCAGCACCACTTCAGACTCGCCCCTCCACTTT
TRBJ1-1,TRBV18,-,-,CASSYRESTEAFF,TGTGCCAGCTCATACAGGGAGTCCACTGAAGCTTTCTTT
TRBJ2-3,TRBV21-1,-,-,CASRPQGCTDTQYF,TGTGCCAGCAGACCACAGGGCTGCACAGATACGCAGTATTTT
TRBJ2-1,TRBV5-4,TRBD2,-,CASSLDLLAGPGGQFF,TGTGCCAGCAGCTTGGATCTCCTAGCGGGGCCAGGGGGGCAGTTCTTC